What follows is one T cell receptor (beta chain) and its context. This specimen belongs to a study of shared T cell receptors in the human thymus. From germline, CDR1 is MNHEY and CDR2 SVGAGI. This CDR3 region has 15 residues. Trimming removed 0 bases at V and 7 bases at J, with 13 bases between. Some clones are missing from TCRdb's copy, which holds only in-frame ones; the method was immunoSEQ multiplex PCR. This table holds some 760,000 clones, 80% to 90% found once. The same sample was also used in a study of human thymus T cells. Per that paper: Thymus tissue for the work was resected from patients undergoing corrective heart surgery. Thymic and blood repertoires seemed to favor certain V and J genes. Overlap was high between thymic repertoires from unrelated individuals, as reported in related research.

This clonotype was obtained from a girl less than two years old with a congenital heart defect. Sequencing was performed on thymocytes. The V gene is TRBV6-5, the J gene TRBJ1-5; D is possibly TRBD1 (6 bases). CDR3 protein: CASSYSRQADQPQHF. The CDR3 DNA sequence: TGTGCCAGCAGTTACTCCAGACAGGCTGACCAGCCCCAGCATTTT.